The clone carrying this T cell receptor (beta chain) was observed once. The same CDR3 can be traced to other DNA sequences in this sample. These data originate in a study of sequential checkpoint blockade in melanoma. Whole-study context: Maintenance nivolumab came after either treatment sequence.

Data came from immunoSEQ multiplex PCR; TCRdb stores just in-frame clones and leaves some out. The profile shows about 13,000 clones, 55% to 75% of them singletons. As to treatment: randomized to nivolumab then ipilimumab (arm A) or the reverse (arm B). Live CD3+CD8+ CD19− CD56− cells were sorted from PBMCs. Per the germline V gene, CDR1 is SGHRS and CDR2 is YFSETQ. The V and J ends lost 8 bases and 5 bases, in that order; junction bases with no gene match: 15. The CDR3 spans 15 residues. The chain carries TRBV5-1 and TRBJ2-5; 7 positions agree with TRBD1. This TCR derives from a human donor with melanoma. The sample in question was CD8+ T cells sorted from blood (inferred from file names), obtained from a patient given nivolumab and ipilimumab in sequence. CDR3 residues: CASRGTTTGRETQYF. The CDR3 DNA reads as TGCGCCAGTAGGGGCACTACGACAGGGCGGGAGACCCAGTACTTC.